The 25 T cell receptor beta chains given below trace back to one sample, sequenced in a study of blood T cells in healthy people across ages. A J-beta primer mix and a sample-barcoded 5' primer were used in a second PCR of about 7 to 12 cycles. TCRdb re-called the 5' RACE reads with MiXCR, one entry per CDR3 protein. The sample includes about 670,000 distinct CDR3 sequences, 40% to 45% seen only once; the top ten take 25% to 35%. The sample taken for sequencing was blood. Source of these receptors: a man older than 75 in good health.

The chain combines TRBV3-1 with TRBJ2-3, with D unclear. Germline V gene lookup returns CDR1 LGHDT and CDR2 YNNKEL (reference sequence). This CDR3 region has 12 residues. The V gene lost 3 bases and the J gene lost 6 bases, with 7 bases spanning the gap. CDR3 nucleotide sequence: TGTGCCAGCAGCCAGTCTGTGGATACGCAGTATTTT. Protein sequence: CASSQSVDTQYF.

This chain uses TRBV20-1 with TRBJ2-7; D remains unclear. Germline V CDR1 and CDR2: DFQATT, SNEGSKA (reference sequence). CDR3 length equals 14 residues. Trimming shortened V by 0 bases and J by 0 bases, and 9 bases separated the two germline ends. The CDR3, as DNA: TGCAGTGCTAGAGAGCGGCCTAGCTCCTACGAGCAGTACTTC. Its translation: CSARERPSSYEQYF.

This clonotype was detected only a few times. The chain recombines TRBV6-2 or TRBV6-3 with TRBJ2-4; D perhaps matches TRBD2 (5 bases). Germline CDR1 MNHEY, CDR2 SVGEGT. With 2 bases removed from V and 13 bases from J, the gap between germline ends came to 9 bases. This CDR3 is 11 amino acids long. The CDR3 reads CASSYPAEQYF. The CDR3 DNA reads TGTGCCAGCAGTTACCCAGCGGAGCAGTACTTC.

This chain uses TRBV6-6 with TRBJ2-7; no firm D call. Germline V gives CDR1 MNHNY, CDR2 SVGAGI (reference sequence). With 3 bases removed from V and 9 bases from J, the gap between germline ends came to 9 bases. The CDR3 length is 11 residues. The CDR3 here is CASSYKDGQYF. DNA of the CDR3: TGTGCCAGCAGTTATAAGGACGGGCAGTACTTC.

The chain recombines TRBV25-1 with TRBJ2-1, with 7 bases fitting TRBD2. CDR1 is MGHDK, CDR2 SYGVNS, per germline. There are 13 residues in the CDR3. V dropped 2 bases and J dropped 8; count of bases not matched to a gene: 3. The DNA of the CDR3 is TGTGCCAGCAGTGAAGCGGGAGACGATGAGCAGTTCTTC. As protein: CASSEAGDDEQFF.

The chain employs TRBV7-2 and TRBJ2-7, with D perhaps given as TRBD1 or TRBD2 (5 bases each). Trimming stripped 1 base from V and 5 bases from J, with 12 bases between. This CDR3 has 14 residues. Germline CDR1 SGHTA, CDR2 FQGNSA. Here the CDR3 DNA reads TGTGCCAGCAGCTTAGAACCCCGGGGCCACGAGCAGTACTTC. Protein: CASSLEPRGHEQYF. The full variable domain, completed using reference TRBV7-2 and TRBJ2-7, is GAGVSQSPSNKVTEKGKDVELRCDPISGHTALYWYRQSLGQGLEFLIYFQGNSAPDKSGLPSDRFSAERTGGSVSTLTIQRTQQEDSAVYLCASSLEPRGHEQYFGPGTRLTVT.

The V call is TRBV7-2, the J call TRBJ2-7, with 8 bases identical to TRBD1. V lost 5 bases and J lost 6; bases outside the gene matches: 9. The CDR3 extends over 14 amino acids. CDR1 and CDR2 (germline): SGHTA, FQGNSA. The CDR3 sequence is CASSPRQGIVEQYF. CDR3 DNA: TGTGCCAGCAGCCCGAGACAGGGGATTGTCGAGCAGTACTTC.

This clonotype was recorded at least ten times. The chain joins TRBV29-1 to TRBJ1-1; 10 nucleotides line up with TRBD1. Germline CDR1 is SQVTM and CDR2 is ANQGSEA. The CDR3 contains 13 residues. Trimming cost V 4 bases and J 5 bases; bases outside gene matches: 4. CDR3 DNA sequence: TGCAGCGTTGTGACAGGGGGCTTTACTGAAGCTTTCTTT. Protein product: CSVVTGGFTEAFF.

This clonotype has only a few counts. The chain couples TRBV10-3 to TRBJ2-5; 7 bases map to TRBD2. Germline CDR1 is ENHRY and CDR2 is SYGVKD. J was trimmed by 2 bases and V by 6 bases; bases with no gene match: 9. This CDR3 has 15 residues. CDR3 in amino acids: CAISSSGGIQETQYF. The CDR3 DNA reads as TGTGCCATCAGCTCTAGCGGAGGTATACAAGAGACCCAGTACTTC.

CDR3: CASSGTTTGELFF. In DNA, the CDR3 is TGTGCCAGCAGCGGAACCACTACCGGGGAGCTGTTTTTT. V gene TRBV11-3 combines with J gene TRBJ2-2; D not certain. The CDR3 is made up of 13 amino acids. The germline CDR1 and CDR2 sequences are SGHNT and YENEEA. V dropped 5 bases and J dropped 5 bases, with 9 bases sitting between them.

J is TRBJ2-3 and V is TRBV12-3 or TRBV12-4; the match to TRBD1 covers 7 bases. This CDR3 comprises 15 residues. J was trimmed by 0 bases and V by 6 bases; bases with no gene match: 6. CDR3 in DNA: TGTGCCAGCAGGACCGGGACAGTGAGCACAGATACGCAGTATTTT. Protein: CASRTGTVSTDTQYF.

This clonotype showed up many times. This chain joins TRBV29-1 and TRBJ2-3; the match to TRBD1 covers 7 bases. The V and J ends lost 7 bases and 3 bases, in that order; junction bases with no gene match: 7. There are 13 residues in the CDR3. Per germline, CDR1 SQVTM and CDR2 ANQGSEA. The CDR3 loop reads CSATTGPTDTQYF. The CDR3 nucleotides are TGCAGCGCAACGACAGGGCCAACAGATACGCAGTATTTT.

V gene TRBV6-1 combines with J gene TRBJ1-2; 8 bases match TRBD1. Unmatched junction bases numbered 5, after V lost 3 bases and J lost 8 bases. The CDR3 consists of 13 residues. Germline CDR1 is MNHNS and CDR2 is SASEGT. This chain's CDR3 is CASSEQGAVGYTF. The CDR3 DNA is TGTGCCAGCAGTGAGCAGGGGGCTGTGGGCTACACCTTC.

Comments on this clonotype: The junction and the germline gene differ at one end; a read error may be behind it. The V and J genes are TRBV6-2 or TRBV6-3 and TRBJ2-7; 8 nucleotides match TRBD1. Germline CDR1 and CDR2: MNHEY and SVGEGT. This CDR3 has 15 amino acids. This chain's CDR3 is CASIYIRGQSYEQYF. The CDR3, as DNA: TGTGCCAGCATTTACATCAGGGGGCAGTCCTACGAGCAGTACTTC.

A note on this clonotype: The CDR3 carries no conserved terminal phenylalanine or tryptophan, so it likely arises from a read error. It is unclear where the CDR3 begins or ends on the DNA, so no DNA is shown, and the CDR3 is as TCRdb lists it. V is TRBV7-2 and J is TRBJ2-6; the table's D call, TRBD2, was not checked against the DNA. CDR1 SGHTA and CDR2 FQGNSA come from the germline V gene. The CDR3 totals 14 residues, both ends included. This CDR3 reads CASSPLSGANVVTV.

The chain carries TRBV5-1 and TRBJ2-1; no clear D. Trimming removed 2 bases from V and 7 bases from J, with 7 bases in between. The CDR3 totals 12 residues. Germline values: CDR1 SGHRS, CDR2 YFSETQ. CDR3 nucleotides: TGCGCCAGCAGCTTCAATCAAAATGAGCAGTTCTTC. This encodes CASSFNQNEQFF.

V and J are TRBV4-2 and TRBJ2-3; 10 nucleotides line up with TRBD2. The CDR3 runs to 18 residues. CDR1 LGHNA and CDR2 YNFKEQ come from the germline V gene. With 3 bases clipped from V and 0 bases from J, the junction kept 9 bases outside the gene matches. DNA for the CDR3: TGTGCCAGCAGCCAGGGACTAGCGAGAGGAACTAGCACAGATACGCAGTATTTT. It specifies CASSQGLARGTSTDTQYF.

In this sample, this clonotype turned up a few times. A much bigger clone sits one base away, suggesting this may be a read error. CDR3 coding DNA: TGTGCCACCAGCAGAGATCGTACCGAGGATTTATGGCGGCAGTTCTTC. Translation: CATSRDRTEDLWRQFF. The gene calls are TRBV15 and TRBJ2-1; D remains ambiguous. V was shortened by 0 bases and J by 12 bases, with 21 bases between the two germline ends. Germline loops: CDR1 LNHNV, CDR2 YYDKDF (reference sequence). This CDR3 contains 16 residues.

This clonotype was counted only a few times. The gene calls are TRBV20-1 and TRBJ1-2, with D possibly being TRBD1 (5 bases). CDR1 DFQATT and CDR2 SNEGSKA come from the germline V gene (reference sequence). This CDR3 is 12 amino acids long. Trimming took off 7 bases at V and 2 bases at J, with 11 bases between the two ends. CDR3 region: CSVETANYGYTF. The CDR3 DNA reads as TGCAGTGTCGAGACAGCCAACTATGGCTACACCTTC.

The chain joins TRBV5-1 to TRBJ2-1; 8 bases map to TRBD2. The CDR3 has 14 amino acids. From germline, CDR1 is SGHRS and CDR2 YFSETQ. V gave up 3 bases and J gave up 7 bases; unmatched junction bases: 6. The CDR3 region has the DNA TGCGCCAGCAGCTCCGGAGCGGGGGTTAATGAGCAGTTCTTC. Its protein is CASSSGAGVNEQFF.

This clonotype was detected a few times. The chain links TRBV5-1 to TRBJ2-7; D is unresolved. The J call could be wrong; TRBJ2-5 is a better fit for the DNA end. The CDR3 has 16 residues. Germline CDR1 reads SGHRS; CDR2 reads YFSETQ. The CDR3 nucleotides read TGCGCCAGCAGCTTGGAGGGCCTAATGGGCGGCGAGACCCAGTACTTC. Translated, it gives CASSLEGLMGGETQYF.

This clonotype was observed at least ten times. J is TRBJ2-3 and V is TRBV6-5, with 7 bases fitting TRBD2. CDR3 size: 13 residues. V shed 6 bases, J shed 1 base, and the junction held 1 base outside the gene matches. Germline V lookup: CDR1 MNHEY, CDR2 SVGAGI. In nucleotides, the CDR3 is TGTGCCAGCAGCGGGAGGCGCACAGATACGCAGTATTTT. Translation gives CASSGRRTDTQYF.

This clonotype was observed a few times. This chain links TRBV30 with TRBJ1-1; 7 nucleotides line up with TRBD1. Unmatched junction bases numbered 14, after V lost 0 bases and J lost 7 bases. The CDR3 has 16 residues. CDR1 is GTSNPN, CDR2 SVGIG, per germline (reference sequence). CDR3: CAWSVRRGRGYGEAFF. The CDR3, as DNA: TGTGCCTGGAGTGTACGTCGAGGCAGGGGGTACGGTGAAGCTTTCTTT.

This clonotype came up once. V gene TRBV28 combines with J gene TRBJ1-2, with 9 positions matching TRBD1. Trimming removed 6 bases from V and 1 base from J; junction bases left unmatched: 3. From germline, CDR1 is MDHEN and CDR2 SYDVKM. The CDR3 spans 14 residues. The CDR3 bases are TGTGCCAGCAGAGGGACAGGGCTTAACTATGGCTACACCTTC. Translated, it gives CASRGTGLNYGYTF.

The table lists this clonotype with a few counts. As DNA, the CDR3 is TGTGCCAGCAGCGTAGCCCCCCGACAGGGACTAGCGGGGGTAAACCAAGAGACCCAGTACTTC. It is translated as CASSVAPRQGLAGVNQETQYF. V is TRBV9 and J is TRBJ2-5, with 14 bases lining up with TRBD2. This CDR3 is built from 21 residues. V was clipped by 0 bases and J by 0 bases; unmatched bases: 13. Looked up from germline, CDR1 is SGDLS and CDR2 is YYNGEE.